These T cell receptor beta chains were read from a single sample in a study of T cell responses to AZD1222 COVID-19 vaccine. Profiled with immunoSEQ multiplex PCR; TCRdb holds only in-frame clones, not every one. The data show roughly 200,000 clones, about 89% seen once. The sample consisted of peripheral blood, taken 28 days after the second AZD1222 dose. These TCRs come from an adult who received the AZD1222 COVID-19 vaccine. Each CDR3 is given with its conserved first and last residue. D genes are given only for firm matches. Expanded clones are given a class, and other clones once, few, many or no size at all.

v_gene: TRBV7-8; j_gene: TRBJ2-1; d_gene: TRBD2; abundance: .; CDR3aa: CASSLGIAQREYNEQFF; CDR3nt: TGTGCCAGCAGCTTAGGTATCGCGCAGCGGGAGTACAATGAGCAGTTCTTC
v_gene: TRBV7-3; j_gene: TRBJ2-1; d_gene: TRBD2; abundance: .; CDR3aa: CASSLTGSWAGGVYNEQFF; CDR3nt: TGTGCCAGCAGCTTAACTGGGTCGTGGGCGGGAGGCGTCTACAATGAGCAGTTCTTC
v_gene: TRBV6-1; j_gene: TRBJ1-5; d_gene: .; abundance: .; CDR3aa: CASSEARGKGVYQPQHF; CDR3nt: TGTGCCAGCAGTGAAGCGCGGGGAAAGGGGGTCTATCAGCCCCAGCATTTT
v_gene: TRBV19; j_gene: TRBJ1-2; d_gene: .; abundance: once; CDR3aa: CASSIDLRSGLNGYTF; CDR3nt: TGTGCCAGTAGTATAGATTTGAGAAGCGGGTTAAATGGCTACACCTTC
v_gene: TRBV30; j_gene: TRBJ1-5; d_gene: .; abundance: .; CDR3aa: CAWSDRAPFSNQPQHF; CDR3nt: TGTGCCTGGAGTGACAGGGCGCCCTTTTCAAATCAGCCCCAGCATTTT
v_gene: TRBV29-1; j_gene: TRBJ1-1; d_gene: .; abundance: .; CDR3aa: CSVIRGPRTEAFF; CDR3nt: TGCAGCGTTATTCGAGGTCCTAGGACTGAAGCTTTCTTT
v_gene: TRBV3-1/TRBV3-2; j_gene: TRBJ2-7; d_gene: .; abundance: .; CDR3aa: CASSPHRPPYEQYF; CDR3nt: TGTGCCAGCAGCCCCCATAGGCCCCCCTACGAGCAGTACTTC
v_gene: TRBV5-1; j_gene: TRBJ1-2; d_gene: .; abundance: .; CDR3aa: CASSAQGVGYGYTF; CDR3nt: TGCGCCAGCAGCGCCCAAGGGGTCGGCTATGGCTACACCTTC
v_gene: TRBV6-5; j_gene: TRBJ1-2; d_gene: .; abundance: .; CDR3aa: CASSLGGGYGYTF; CDR3nt: TGTGCCAGCAGTCTCGGGGGGGGCTATGGCTACACCTTC
v_gene: TRBV27; j_gene: TRBJ2-1; d_gene: TRBD2; abundance: .; CDR3aa: CASSPRGAGGYNEQFF; CDR3nt: TGTGCCAGCAGTCCGCGCGGGGCGGGAGGGTACAATGAGCAGTTCTTC
v_gene: TRBV7-2; j_gene: TRBJ1-4; d_gene: .; abundance: once; CDR3aa: CASSSTGRREKLFF; CDR3nt: TGTGCCAGCAGCTCAACAGGGCGTCGAGAAAAACTGTTTTTT
v_gene: TRBV5-5; j_gene: TRBJ2-2; d_gene: TRBD1; abundance: .; CDR3aa: CASSLGPLRTGGTGELFF; CDR3nt: TGTGCCAGCAGCTTGGGCCCTTTGCGGACAGGGGGCACCGGGGAGCTGTTTTTT
v_gene: TRBV5-1; j_gene: TRBJ2-7; d_gene: TRBD2; abundance: .; CDR3aa: CASSSTSGSSYEQYF; CDR3nt: TGCGCCAGCAGCTCAACTAGCGGGAGTTCCTACGAGCAGTACTTC
v_gene: TRBV7-6; j_gene: TRBJ2-4; d_gene: .; abundance: .; CDR3aa: CASSPGSLIAKNIQYF; CDR3nt: TGTGCCAGCAGCCCTGGTAGTCTTATAGCCAAAAACATTCAGTACTTC
v_gene: TRBV27; j_gene: TRBJ1-5; d_gene: .; abundance: once; CDR3aa: CASSLRFLQPQHF; CDR3nt: TGTGCCAGCAGTTTACGCTTCCTTCAGCCCCAGCATTTT